These 32 T cell receptor beta chains were sequenced from one sample in a study of beta chain features in type 1 diabetes. Of the isolated RNA, all was reverse transcribed, and so the sequenced material was expressed TCRB transcripts. Data came from immunoSEQ multiplex PCR; TCRdb stores just in-frame clones and leaves some out. The sample has roughly 400,000 clones; more than 13% are singletons. The sequenced sample was naive CD4+ T cells from blood. The receptors here all came from a woman between 18 and 29 years old in good health.

This chain joins TRBV16 and TRBJ2-7; TRBD2 aligns across 12 bases. Looked up from germline, CDR1 is KGHSY and CDR2 is FQNENV. Trimming at V came to 3 bases and at J to 5 bases, leaving 8 bases not matched to a gene. The CDR3 length is 16 residues. Here the CDR3 DNA reads TGTGCCAGCAGCCAGGTCACTAGCGGGAGGCGCCACGAGCAGTACTTC. It codes for CASSQVTSGRRHEQYF.

The rearrangement uses TRBV7-9 and TRBJ2-5; D not certain. The CDR3 loop spans 15 amino acids. CDR1 is SEHNR and CDR2 is FQNEAQ in the germline V gene (reference sequence). The V and J ends lost 3 bases and 0 bases respectively, with 11 bases between them. For the CDR3, the DNA is TGTGCCAGCAGCTTCCTATACTTGTACCAAGAGACCCAGTACTTC. Encoded protein: CASSFLYLYQETQYF.

The chain uses TRBV7-3 and TRBJ2-5; TRBD2 is a possible D gene (6 bases). The CDR3 loop spans 13 amino acids. V gave up 3 bases and J gave up 5 bases, with 10 bases separating them. The V gene's germline CDR1 is SGHTA and CDR2 FQGTGA. CDR3 in amino acids: CASSFGGLETQYF. The CDR3 DNA reads as TGTGCCAGCAGCTTTGGAGGGCTGGAGACCCAGTACTTC.

The sample holds a few counts of this clone. The chain is built from TRBV5-1 and TRBJ2-3, with 11 bases identical to TRBD2. Trimming removed 5 bases from V and 5 bases from J; junction bases left unmatched: 10. Per the germline V gene, CDR1 is SGHRS and CDR2 is YFSETQ. The CDR3 runs to 16 residues. As DNA, the CDR3 is TGCGCCAGCAGAACTACTAGCGGGAGTGTGTTAGATACGCAGTATTTT. Protein product: CASRTTSGSVLDTQYF.

V gene TRBV7-9 combines with J gene TRBJ2-7, with 7 bases lining up with TRBD1. The CDR3 has 16 residues. Per germline, CDR1 SEHNR and CDR2 FQNEAQ (reference sequence). V was pared by 5 bases and J by 1 base, with 11 bases of the junction left unmatched. The CDR3 sequence is CASSPLLGDRSYEQYF. For the CDR3, the DNA is TGTGCCAGCAGCCCCCTTTTGGGGGACAGATCCTACGAGCAGTACTTC.

This clone came up a few times. The gene calls are TRBV6-1 and TRBJ2-7, with 12 positions matching TRBD2. The CDR3 loop spans 14 amino acids. J lost 2 bases, V lost 7 bases, and 3 bases had no gene match. Germline values: CDR1 MNHNS, CDR2 SASEGT. CDR3 amino acids: CASTRLAGAYEQYF. The CDR3 nucleotides are TGTGCCAGCACAAGACTAGCGGGAGCCTACGAGCAGTACTTC.

Only a few counts were recorded for this clone. The gene calls are TRBV28 and TRBJ2-3, with TRBD2 matching 10 bases. CDR1 MDHEN and CDR2 SYDVKM come from the germline V gene. This CDR3 has 17 amino acids. V lost 6 bases to trimming and J lost 4 bases; unmatched junction nucleotides: 13. The CDR3 DNA sequence: TGTGCCAGCAGCTCCATCGTTCTAGCGGGAGAGGCAGATACGCAGTATTTT. Translation: CASSSIVLAGEADTQYF.

In its sample, this clone was seen a few times. The chain couples TRBV30 to TRBJ1-5; 8 nucleotides align to TRBD1. Germline V lookup: CDR1 GTSNPN, CDR2 SVGIG (reference sequence). This CDR3 is built from 13 residues. Here the CDR3 reads CATSRGLNQPQHF. The CDR3, as DNA: TGTGCGACCTCCAGGGGGCTCAATCAGCCCCAGCATTTT.

J is TRBJ2-7 and V is TRBV30; 7 bases fit TRBD2. V was pared by 1 base and J by 3 bases, with 6 bases of the junction left unmatched. The CDR3 is made up of 14 amino acids. The germline V gene has CDR1 GTSNPN and CDR2 SVGIG (reference sequence). CDR3 protein: CAWSGGGSIYEQYF. DNA for the CDR3: TGTGCCTGGAGTGGGGGCGGGAGTATCTACGAGCAGTACTTC. The entire variable domain, with the rest obtained from reference TRBV30 and TRBJ2-7, is as follows: SQTIHQWPATLVQPVGSPLSLECTVEGTSNPNLYWYRQAAGRGLQLLFYSVGIGQISSEVPQNLSASRPQDRQFILSSKKLLLSDSGFYLCAWSGGGSIYEQYFGPGTRLTVT.

This clone was observed a handful of times. V gene TRBV5-1 combines with J gene TRBJ2-1, with 13 bases lining up with TRBD2. The junction had 6 bases not matched to a gene; V was cut back by 0 bases and J by 0 bases. The CDR3 sequence is 19 residues long. Germline loops: CDR1 SGHRS, CDR2 YFSETQ. CDR3 sequence: CASSLAGTSGTNSYNEQFF. The CDR3 nucleotides read TGCGCCAGCAGCTTGGCCGGGACTAGCGGGACAAACTCCTACAATGAGCAGTTCTTC.

This clone was seen a handful of times. The chain couples TRBV18 to TRBJ2-7; 11 nucleotides match TRBD2. Trimming at V came to 4 bases and at J to 5 bases, leaving 4 bases not matched to a gene. The CDR3 is 14 amino acids. Germline V gene sequence: CDR1 KGHSH, CDR2 LQKENI. CDR3 coding DNA: TGTGCCAGCTCACTAGCGGGAGGGCCGGACGAGCAGTACTTC. Protein sequence: CASSLAGGPDEQYF.

This clone was seen only a few times. The chain couples TRBV13 to TRBJ2-7; TRBD1 aligns across 8 bases. The germline V gene has CDR1 PRHDT and CDR2 FYEKMQ (reference sequence). V shed 5 bases, J shed 2 bases, and the junction held 5 bases outside the gene matches. The CDR3 extends over 14 amino acids. CDR3 sequence (DNA): TGTGCCAGCAGCCCGGACAGGGCGACCTACGAGCAGTACTTC. Encoded protein: CASSPDRATYEQYF.

This clone appeared once. The gene calls are TRBV15 and TRBJ2-7; 10 nucleotides match TRBD1. The J segment lost 4 bases and the V segment lost 2 bases, leaving 2 bases of the junction unmatched. CDR1 is LNHNV, CDR2 YYDKDF, per germline (reference sequence). The CDR3 has 14 residues. This chain's CDR3 is CATSRPGQGYEQYF. CDR3 DNA sequence: TGTGCCACCAGCAGACCGGGACAGGGGTACGAGCAGTACTTC.

This sequence joins TRBV30 and TRBJ2-7; 7 bases align to TRBD2. Germline loops: CDR1 GTSNPN, CDR2 SVGIG (reference sequence). Trimming at V came to 3 bases and at J to 6 bases, leaving 11 bases not matched to a gene. This CDR3 has 14 residues. The CDR3 nucleotides read TGTGCCTGGAGGGGGGGGATCTTGCTAGGCGAGCAGTACTTC. Its translation: CAWRGGILLGEQYF.

This clone was found a few times. The J gene is TRBJ2-1, the V gene TRBV9; D is perhaps TRBD2 (6 bases). The CDR3 consists of 16 residues. Germline CDR1 SGDLS, CDR2 YYNGEE. The V end lost 4 bases, the J end lost 10 bases, and 24 bases lay between the germline ends. The DNA for the CDR3 is TGTGCCAGCAGCCCCCGGGACGTCCCTCGGGGGTCGGAGCAGTTCTTC. This sequence encodes CASSPRDVPRGSEQFF. Drawing the rest from reference TRBV9 and TRBJ2-1, the complete variable domain is DSGVTQTPKHLITATGQRVTLRCSPRSGDLSVYWYQQSLDQGLQFLIQYYNGEERAKGNILERFSAQQFPDLHSELNLSSLELGDSALYFCASSPRDVPRGSEQFFGPGTRLTVL.

A few counts support this clone. The rearrangement joins TRBV25-1 to TRBJ2-1; weak D call: TRBD2 (5 bases). The CDR3 sequence is 13 residues long. V was clipped by 4 bases and J by 8 bases, with 12 bases between them. Germline loops: CDR1 MGHDK, CDR2 SYGVNS. The CDR3 is CASSGGFSDEQFF. The CDR3 DNA is TGTGCCAGCAGTGGCGGTTTTAGCGATGAGCAGTTCTTC.

This clone was counted between two and nine times. This chain joins TRBV5-4 and TRBJ2-5; the match to TRBD2 covers 13 bases. This CDR3 is 19 amino acids long. CDR1 is SGHNT, CDR2 YYREEE, per germline (reference sequence). V gave up 5 bases and J gave up 4 bases; unmatched junction bases: 17. The CDR3 DNA follows: TGTGCCAGCAGGTCTGGGACTAGCGGGAATCTGGGGGCCGGAGAGACCCAGTACTTC. This codes for CASRSGTSGNLGAGETQYF. Combining the CDR3 with reference TRBV5-4 and TRBJ2-5 gives the whole variable domain ETGVTQSPTHLIKTRGQQVTLRCSSQSGHNTVSWYQQALGQGPQFIFQYYREEENGRGNFPPRFSGLQFPNYSSELNVNALELDDSALYLCASRSGTSGNLGAGETQYFGPGTRLLVL.

This clone was picked up a small number of times. The gene calls are TRBV7-2 and TRBJ1-5, with 9 bases lining up with TRBD1. Germline CDR1 reads SGHTA; CDR2 reads FQGNSA. Trimming took 5 bases from V and 5 from J; bases not matched to a gene: 4. This CDR3 is built from 14 residues. CDR3: CASSIRQGDQPQHF. The DNA of the CDR3 is TGTGCCAGCAGCATCCGACAGGGGGATCAGCCCCAGCATTTT.

The chain couples TRBV9 to TRBJ2-7, with a possible D match to TRBD1 (8 bases). This CDR3 has 15 amino acids. V shed 0 bases and J shed 2 bases, with 12 bases lying between them. Germline V lookup: CDR1 SGDLS, CDR2 YYNGEE. The DNA for the CDR3 is TGTGCCAGCAGCGTAGACAGGGGGGGAACCTACGAGCAGTACTTC. Its translation is CASSVDRGGTYEQYF.

This clone showed up just a few times. The chain couples TRBV18 to TRBJ2-1; 9 bases are a match to TRBD2. The V and J ends lost 1 base and 6 bases, in that order; junction bases with no gene match: 4. Germline V gene sequence: CDR1 KGHSH, CDR2 LQKENI. This CDR3 is built from 15 residues. CDR3 residues: CASSPLREGRNEQFF. Here the CDR3 DNA reads TGTGCCAGCTCACCACTGCGGGAGGGCCGCAATGAGCAGTTCTTC.

The chain links TRBV29-1 to TRBJ2-1; TRBD2 agrees at 8 bases. Germline V gives CDR1 SQVTM, CDR2 ANQGSEA. Unmatched junction bases numbered 10, after V lost 7 bases and J lost 8 bases. The CDR3 has 13 amino acids. This CDR3 reads CSGQRESRDEQFF. For the CDR3, the DNA is TGCAGCGGCCAGCGGGAGAGTAGAGATGAGCAGTTCTTC.

Only a few counts were recorded for this clone. The chain has TRBV5-1 and TRBJ2-1; D gene uncertain. Trimming stripped 0 bases from V and 3 bases from J, with 7 bases between. This CDR3 contains 14 residues. Germline loops: CDR1 SGHRS, CDR2 YFSETQ. This chain's CDR3 is CASSLDIFYNEQFF. DNA of the CDR3: TGCGCCAGCAGCTTGGACATATTCTACAATGAGCAGTTCTTC.

The CDR3 reads CASSLGRTYEQYF. In nucleotides, the CDR3 is TGTGCCAGCAGCTTGGGGAGAACCTACGAGCAGTACTTC. The chain links TRBV5-4 to TRBJ2-7; D ambiguous. CDR1 SGHNT and CDR2 YYREEE come from the germline V gene (reference sequence). Deletions cut 0 bases from V and 2 bases from J, with 6 bases between. The CDR3 extends over 13 amino acids.

This clone was detected a few times. The V call is TRBV4-1, the J call TRBJ2-6, with a tentative D call TRBD2 (6 bases). The V end was cut by 2 bases, the J end by 4 bases, with 12 bases between. The CDR3 extends over 16 amino acids. Germline lookup yields CDR1 MGHRA and CDR2 YSYEKL. In nucleotides, the CDR3 is TGCGCCAGCAGCCAACCCGGGCGGGGAGGGGCCAACGTCCTGACTTTC. Its translation: CASSQPGRGGANVLTF.

This chain uses TRBV6-6 with TRBJ1-1; D is undetermined. Trimming took off 7 bases at V and 5 bases at J, with 8 bases between the two ends. Germline values: CDR1 MNHNY, CDR2 SVGAGI (reference sequence). The length of the CDR3 is 11 residues. The CDR3 is CASTPMTEAFF. Written as DNA, the CDR3 is TGTGCCAGCACCCCAATGACTGAAGCTTTCTTT.

This clone was seen more than once but under ten times. The chain is built from TRBV28 and TRBJ2-1, with a possible D match to TRBD1 (6 bases). This CDR3 has 13 residues. Trimming left V 3 bases short and J 14 bases short, with 17 bases between. Germline CDR1 and CDR2: MDHEN and SYDVKM. The CDR3 DNA reads TGTGCCAGCAGTTTGGGACATTACCCCTTGGAGTTCTTC. Protein product: CASSLGHYPLEFF.

The chain couples TRBV5-1 to TRBJ2-5, with 10 bases fitting TRBD2. The V and J ends lost 0 bases and 5 bases, in that order; junction bases with no gene match: 16. The germline V gene has CDR1 SGHRS and CDR2 YFSETQ. This CDR3 spans 19 amino acids. The CDR3 sequence is CASSLAVIAGGAVGETQYF. In DNA, the CDR3 is TGCGCCAGCAGCTTGGCCGTAATAGCGGGAGGAGCGGTCGGGGAGACCCAGTACTTC.

This chain connects TRBV30 to TRBJ2-3; 8 bases are a match to TRBD2. Germline V lookup: CDR1 GTSNPN, CDR2 SVGIG (reference sequence). The V and J ends lost 2 bases and 4 bases, in that order; junction bases with no gene match: 2. The CDR3 loop spans 13 amino acids. In DNA, the CDR3 is TGTGCCTGGAGTAAGACTAGCGCAGATACGCAGTATTTT. It translates to CAWSKTSADTQYF.

This clone showed up just a few times. As DNA, the CDR3 is TGCGCCAGCAGCTTGGTGTCCCAGATCACCGGGGAGCTGTTTTTT. Amino acids: CASSLVSQITGELFF. The chain joins TRBV5-1 to TRBJ2-2; no reliable D call. This CDR3 is built from 15 residues. Germline V gene data show CDR1 as SGHRS and CDR2 as YFSETQ. V gave up 0 bases and J gave up 4 bases, with 10 bases separating them.

The chain is built from TRBV19 and TRBJ2-1; 8 bases are a match to TRBD1. The CDR3 runs 14 residues. The germline V gene encodes CDR1 LNHDA and CDR2 SQIVND (reference sequence). The V and J ends lost 6 bases and 6 bases, in that order; junction bases with no gene match: 7. CDR3 loop: CASREGQARNEQFF. As DNA, the CDR3 is TGTGCCAGTAGGGAGGGACAGGCCCGCAATGAGCAGTTCTTC. The whole variable domain, remainder taken from reference TRBV19 and TRBJ2-1, is DGGITQSPKYLFRKEGQNVTLSCEQNLNHDAMYWYRQDPGQGLRLIYYSQIVNDFQKGDIAEGYSVSREKKESFPLTVTSAQKNPTAFYLCASREGQARNEQFFGPGTRLTVL.

This rearrangement joins TRBV5-1 to TRBJ2-2; TRBD2 is a possible D gene (6 bases). The CDR3 is 14 amino acids. Germline V gene lookup returns CDR1 SGHRS and CDR2 YFSETQ. Between the trimmed V and J ends, which lost 4 bases and 2 bases, there was a span of 9 bases. This CDR3 is CASSPGTNTGELFF. As DNA, the CDR3 is TGCGCCAGCAGCCCCGGGACTAACACCGGGGAGCTGTTTTTT.

The gene calls are TRBV6-5 and TRBJ2-1; maybe TRBD2 (6 bases). Trimming stripped 5 bases from V and 6 bases from J, with 8 bases between. The germline gives CDR1 MNHEY, CDR2 SVGAGI. The CDR3 runs 12 residues. The CDR3 nucleotides are TGTGCCAGCAGTGAAGCGGGCAATGAGCAGTTCTTC. Protein product: CASSEAGNEQFF.